This TCR beta chain was recorded in a study of cytomegalovirus exposure and HLA in healthy donors. Study results and limitations: Researchers catalogued over 150 TCR beta chains as cytomegalovirus-associated.

For this clone: No antigen is known for it.

The PCR ran on 60 Vbeta and 13 Jbeta primers. Here immunoSEQ multiplex PCR was the method, and the copy in TCRdb shows in-frame clones only, minus some. The table records under 150,000 clones, roughly four fifths of them present only once. The clonotype was recovered from a man aged 35 to 55 in good health and CMV-seropositive. Sample: PBMCs.

The CDR3 sequence: CASSLETSRNTGELFF. The CDR3 DNA reads as TGTGCCAGCAGCTTAGAGACTAGCAGGAACACCGGGGAGCTGTTTTTT. This rearrangement joins TRBV11-2 to TRBJ2-2; TRBD2 agrees at 7 bases. The germline gives CDR1 SGHAT, CDR2 FQNNGV. The CDR3 has 16 amino acids. V lost 0 bases, J lost 1 base, and 2 bases stayed unmatched. Complete variable domain (other parts from reference TRBV11-2 and TRBJ2-2): EAGVAQSPRYKIIEKRQSVAFWCNPISGHATLYWYQQILGQGPKLLIQFQNNGVVDDSQLPKDRFSAERLKGVDSTLKIQPAKLEDSAVYLCASSLETSRNTGELFFGEGSRLTVL.